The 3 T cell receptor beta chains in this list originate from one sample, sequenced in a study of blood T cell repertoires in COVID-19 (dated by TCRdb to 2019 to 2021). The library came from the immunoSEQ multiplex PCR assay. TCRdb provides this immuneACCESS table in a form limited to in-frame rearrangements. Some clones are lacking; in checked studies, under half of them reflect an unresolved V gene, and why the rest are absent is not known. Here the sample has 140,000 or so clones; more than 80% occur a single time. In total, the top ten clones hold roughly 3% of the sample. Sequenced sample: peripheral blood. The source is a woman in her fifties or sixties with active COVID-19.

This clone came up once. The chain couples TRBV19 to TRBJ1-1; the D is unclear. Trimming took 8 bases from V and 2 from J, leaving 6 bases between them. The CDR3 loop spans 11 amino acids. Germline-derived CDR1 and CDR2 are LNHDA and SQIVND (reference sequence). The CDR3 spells CASYYNTEAFF. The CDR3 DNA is TGTGCCAGTTACTACAACACTGAAGCTTTCTTT.

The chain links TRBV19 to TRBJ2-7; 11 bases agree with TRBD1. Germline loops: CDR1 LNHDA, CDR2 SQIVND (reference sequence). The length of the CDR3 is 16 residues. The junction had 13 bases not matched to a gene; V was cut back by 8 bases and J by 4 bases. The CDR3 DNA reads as TGTGCCAGTTCTAGGGACAGGGGGAGAGGAAAGTACGAGCAGTACTTC. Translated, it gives CASSRDRGRGKYEQYF. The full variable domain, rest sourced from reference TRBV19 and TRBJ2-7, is DGGITQSPKYLFRKEGQNVTLSCEQNLNHDAMYWYRQDPGQGLRLIYYSQIVNDFQKGDIAEGYSVSREKKESFPLTVTSAQKNPTAFYLCASSRDRGRGKYEQYFGPGTRLTVT.

This chain's CDR3 is CASSDSPSGKYNEQFF. Written as DNA, the CDR3 is TGTGCCAGCAGTGACTCTCCTAGCGGGAAGTACAATGAGCAGTTCTTC. The chain is built from TRBV6-4 and TRBJ2-1; 9 nucleotides align to TRBD2. Germline V gene sequence: CDR1 MRHNA, CDR2 SNTAGT. With V trimmed by 0 bases and J by 4 bases, 4 bases remained unmatched. The CDR3 is 16 residues long.